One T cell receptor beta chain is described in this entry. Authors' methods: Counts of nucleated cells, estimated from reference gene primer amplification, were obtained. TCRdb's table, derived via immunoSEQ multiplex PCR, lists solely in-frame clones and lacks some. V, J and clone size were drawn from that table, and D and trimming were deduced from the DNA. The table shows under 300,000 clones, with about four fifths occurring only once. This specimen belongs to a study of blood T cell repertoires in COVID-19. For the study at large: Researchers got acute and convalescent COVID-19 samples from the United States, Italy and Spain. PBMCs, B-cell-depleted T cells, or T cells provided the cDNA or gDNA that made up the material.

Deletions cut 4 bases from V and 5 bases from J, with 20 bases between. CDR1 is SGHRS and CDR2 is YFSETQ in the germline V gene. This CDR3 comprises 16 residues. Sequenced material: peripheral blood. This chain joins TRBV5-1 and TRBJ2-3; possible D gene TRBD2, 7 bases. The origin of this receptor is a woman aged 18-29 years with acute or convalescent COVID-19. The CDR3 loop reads CASSPERGGGGDTQYF. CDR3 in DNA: TGCGCCAGCAGCCCCGAAAGAGGGGGGGGTGGAGATACGCAGTATTTT.